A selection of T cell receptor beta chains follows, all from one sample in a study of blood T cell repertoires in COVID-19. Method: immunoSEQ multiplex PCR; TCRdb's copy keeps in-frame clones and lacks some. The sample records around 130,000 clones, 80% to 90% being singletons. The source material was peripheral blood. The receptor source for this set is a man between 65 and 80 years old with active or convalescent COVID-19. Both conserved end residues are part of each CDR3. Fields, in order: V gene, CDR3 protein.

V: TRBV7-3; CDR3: CASSGTGLTTDTQYF
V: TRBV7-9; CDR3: CASSLIGGEKLFF
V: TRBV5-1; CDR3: CASSQVLAPYNEQFF
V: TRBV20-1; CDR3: CSALGNNEQFF
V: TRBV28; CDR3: CASRIGAGGANEKLFF
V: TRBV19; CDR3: CASTTFGGRGQETQYF
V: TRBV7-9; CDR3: CASSGGLAVYNEQFF
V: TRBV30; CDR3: CASTGGGNNQPQHF
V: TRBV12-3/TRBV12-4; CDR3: CASGGTGNTEAFF
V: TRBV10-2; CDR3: CASSETGNYGYTF
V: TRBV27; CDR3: CASSYRLEQSPLHF
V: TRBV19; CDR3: CASSRTGSTDTQYF
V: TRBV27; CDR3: CASSLYQQGYEQYF
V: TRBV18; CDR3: CASSLNTGTGANYGYTF
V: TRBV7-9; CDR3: CASSLGVGASGYGYTF
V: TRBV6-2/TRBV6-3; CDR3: CASSQGGARTGELFF
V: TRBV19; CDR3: CASIGGEEYNEQFF
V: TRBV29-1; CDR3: CSAVQGAGNTIYF
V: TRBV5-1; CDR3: CASSPQLRVGETQYF
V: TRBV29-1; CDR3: CGLAGGPLSRYNEQFF
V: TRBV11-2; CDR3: CASILRVSGELFF
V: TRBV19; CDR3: CASRAVGGNYGYTF
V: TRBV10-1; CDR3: CASSAGGNTYEQYF
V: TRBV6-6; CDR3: CASSPSYEQYF
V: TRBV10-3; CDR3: CAIREPAGGTGELFF
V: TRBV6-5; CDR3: CASRDPTSGYEQYF
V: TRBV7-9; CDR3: CASRSGLAAQETQYF
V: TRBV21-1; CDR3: CASSHGFRDKSYEQYF
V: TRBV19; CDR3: CASSIQGQAGYEQYF
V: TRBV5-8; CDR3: CASTPVGEKLTDTQYF
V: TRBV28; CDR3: CASSTGATGELFF
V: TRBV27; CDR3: CASSPPGRQLYSNQPQHF
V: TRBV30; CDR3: CAWKTIAKNIQYF
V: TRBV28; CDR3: CASSLVSYEQYF
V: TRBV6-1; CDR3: CASSENLLTSGRAGTGELFF
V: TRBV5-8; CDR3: CASSFETQYF
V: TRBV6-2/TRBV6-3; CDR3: CASSYSGSYEQYF
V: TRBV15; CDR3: CATSRDRGGYYGYTF
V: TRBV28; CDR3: CASSLPGVAEAFF
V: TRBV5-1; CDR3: CASSLGDQNTEAFF
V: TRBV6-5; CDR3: CASSYSWASSYNEQFF
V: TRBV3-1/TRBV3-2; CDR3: CASSQDQGGTGELFF
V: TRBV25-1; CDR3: CASSDALAGYNEQFF
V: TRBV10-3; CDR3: CAIHTGGAGGNGYTF
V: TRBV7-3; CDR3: CASSFRADPRTDTQYF
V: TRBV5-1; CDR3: CASSLAWVSGRTQPKETQYF
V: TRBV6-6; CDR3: CASSLGYEQFF